The 10 T cell receptor beta chains presented below share a single source sample, sequenced in a study of T-cell reconstitution after alpha-beta-depleted transplantation in children listed by TCRdb under 2016. Library prep was done by PCR. Data came from an Illumina HiSeq 2500. To normalize quantification of the TCRbeta repertoire, the TCR libraries were built with molecular barcoding that relied on unique molecular identifiers. Using fastp at Q25 and MiXCR, TCRdb reprocessed the public reads and kept productive beta chains. Duplicate CDR3 protein sequences are folded into a single record with the most common DNA and genes. The sample profile shows 230,000 or so distinct CDR3 sequences; about 9.6% of them were found once. The ten largest account for roughly 5.1% of the sample. The specimen comprised PBMCs from the stem cell graft donor, sampled from the stem cell graft. The receptors originated from a human donor who donated a stem cell graft to a child with SCID.

This clonotype was seen at least ten times. CDR3 in amino acids: CASSLAFAAGGRTDTQYF. The DNA for the CDR3 is TGTGCCAGCAGCTTAGCGTTTGCAGCGGGGGGACGCACAGATACGCAGTATTTT. The chain couples TRBV7-2 to TRBJ2-3, with 9 bases that match TRBD2. Looked up from germline, CDR1 is SGHTA and CDR2 is FQGNSA. The CDR3 extends over 18 amino acids. V shed 0 bases and J 1 base; nucleotides not matched to a gene: 8.

The CDR3 DNA is TGCGCCAGCAGCCTGGGGAAGGGCGGTGAAAAACTGTTTTTT. Protein: CASSLGKGGEKLFF. The chain joins TRBV4-1 to TRBJ1-4; no clear D. In germline, CDR1 is MGHRA, CDR2 YSYEKL. The V gene lost 4 bases and the J gene lost 7 bases, with 13 bases spanning the gap. The CDR3 is 14 residues long.

This clonotype was counted ten times or more. The chain recombines TRBV20-1 with TRBJ2-2, with 10 positions matching TRBD2. Germline lookup yields CDR1 DFQATT and CDR2 SNEGSKA (reference sequence). This CDR3 is built from 18 residues. V shed 3 bases, J shed 7 bases, and the junction held 17 bases outside the gene matches. The CDR3 DNA reads TGCAGTGCTAGGGGGGCTGGTCCCGGGACTAGCGAGGTCGGGGAGCTGTTTTTT. Protein: CSARGAGPGTSEVGELFF.

The CDR3 DNA is TGTGCCAGCAGCTACCAAGGACAGGGGCTTGGATTCTTC. Protein: CASSYQGQGLGFF. The genes are TRBV7-2 and TRBJ2-1, with 9 bases fitting TRBD1. The V and J ends lost 4 bases and 16 bases, in that order; junction bases with no gene match: 11. The CDR3 length is 13 residues. Germline V gene data show CDR1 as SGHTA and CDR2 as FQGNSA.

This clonotype has at least ten counts. The chain carries TRBV11-1 and TRBJ1-1; 7 bases match TRBD1. The CDR3 extends over 16 amino acids. CDR1 and CDR2 (germline): SGHAT, FQDESV (reference sequence). Trimming took 0 bases from V and 5 from J; bases not matched to a gene: 9. In DNA form, the CDR3 reads TGTGCCAGCAGCTTAGCAGGGGGCGAAGGATGGACTGAAGCTTTCTTT. Protein product: CASSLAGGEGWTEAFF.

The table lists this clonotype with many counts. J is TRBJ2-1 and V is TRBV7-9, with D maybe TRBD1 (6 bases). The CDR3 is 17 amino acids. V shed 5 bases and J shed 5 bases, with 22 bases lying between them. From germline, CDR1 is SEHNR and CDR2 FQNEAQ (reference sequence). The CDR3, as DNA: TGTGCCAGCAGCCTCATCTTGGGGGCCCGAACAGACAATGAGCAGTTCTTC. Translated, it gives CASSLILGARTDNEQFF.

This clonotype has at least ten counts. The chain couples TRBV20-1 to TRBJ2-5; D perhaps matches TRBD1 (5 bases). Germline V gene lookup returns CDR1 DFQATT and CDR2 SNEGSKA (reference sequence). The CDR3 is 14 amino acids. Trimming shortened V by 5 bases and J by 4 bases, and 17 bases separated the two germline ends. This chain's CDR3 is CSAPLIGRGETQYF. DNA of the CDR3: TGCAGTGCTCCCCTGATTGGTAGGGGAGAGACCCAGTACTTC.

This clonotype occurred many times. The gene calls are TRBV18 and TRBJ2-5; D call uncertain. Germline loops: CDR1 KGHSH, CDR2 LQKENI. The CDR3 contains 11 residues. V was cut by 8 bases and J by 5 bases, with 9 bases left in between. The CDR3 spells CASSPGETQYF. The DNA of the CDR3 is TGTGCCAGCAGCCCCGGGGAGACCCAGTACTTC.

The table lists this clonotype with many counts. The CDR3 is CASSTGGQGAFDEQYF. The CDR3 DNA is TGTGCCAGTAGTACCGGGGGACAGGGGGCGTTCGACGAGCAGTACTTC. V is TRBV19 and J is TRBJ2-7; 12 bases are a match to TRBD1. Germline CDR1 LNHDA, CDR2 SQIVND (reference sequence). V was clipped by 4 bases and J by 5 bases; unmatched bases: 9. This CDR3 is 16 amino acids long.

This clonotype has a count of ten or more. CDR3 protein: CASSGQGQGVSPLHF. CDR3 sequence (DNA): TGTGCCAGCAGTGGCCAGGGACAGGGGGTTTCACCCCTCCACTTT. The V call is TRBV6-1, the J call TRBJ1-6; 11 nucleotides match TRBD1. Trimming took 4 bases from V and 9 from J; bases not matched to a gene: 5. CDR1 is MNHNS, CDR2 SASEGT, per germline. The CDR3 extends over 15 amino acids.